Sequencing of this T cell receptor beta chain was carried out in a study of OX40 agonist ivuxolimab in advanced cancers. The wider study: Three patients responded partially, comprising one with hepatocellular carcinoma and two with cutaneous melanoma. Study results and caveats: The authors also found low normalized T-cell clonal expansion in some nonresponders. Among the least clonally expanded were partial responders at 0.1-3.0 mg/kg.

Sequencing used immunoSEQ multiplex PCR; TCRdb keeps in-frame clones, though not all of them. The sample includes 98,000 or so clones, 90% to 95% of them seen just once. The CDR3 loop spans 14 amino acids. V gave up 5 bases and J gave up 6 bases, with 16 bases separating them. From germline, CDR1 is LGHNA and CDR2 YSLEER. This clone was recorded once. Its antigen remains unidentified. Exclusion of a patient followed from autoimmune disease history or systemic immunosuppression. This clonotype was sampled from an adult with an advanced solid tumor such as melanoma, head and neck, liver or kidney cancer. The sample here was CD4+ or CD8+ T cells sorted from blood, taken in a trial of the OX40 agonist ivuxolimab. The rearrangement links TRBV4-3 to TRBJ1-2, with TRBD1 as a possible D gene (5 bases). DNA of the CDR3: TGCGCCAGCAGCTCTAGTGGGGGGGTACATGGCTACACCTTC. This encodes CASSSSGGVHGYTF.